This T cell receptor (beta chain) was obtained from a study of cytomegalovirus exposure and HLA in healthy donors. The CDR3 is 14 amino acids. Trimming removed 1 base from V and 4 bases from J; junction bases left unmatched: 2. The germline V gene encodes CDR1 SEHNR and CDR2 FQNEAQ (reference sequence). PCR primers comprised 60 Vbeta and 13 Jbeta primers. Produced via immunoSEQ multiplex PCR; TCRdb's table is partial and in-frame only. The listing contains 80,000 to 95,000 clones. The chain couples TRBV7-9 to TRBJ1-2, with 8 nucleotides matching TRBD1. The TCR originated in a man aged 50 to 59 in good health and CMV-seropositive. What was sequenced was PBMCs. The CDR3 is CASSLGDRGYGYTF. DNA of the CDR3: TGTGCCAGCAGCTTAGGAGACAGGGGCTATGGCTACACCTTC.